This TCR beta chain appears in the sequencing data of a study of shared clonotypes between healthy human individuals. Profiled with immunoSEQ multiplex PCR; TCRdb holds only in-frame clones, not every one. The sample carries about 2.4 million clones, approximately 92% recorded once. Concerning this clone itself: The antigen is undetermined.

Findings and limits, study-wide: Naive CD4 clonotypes overlapped across a few donors at about 5.2%.

Per the germline V gene, CDR1 is SEHNR and CDR2 is FQNEAQ (reference sequence). This CDR3 has 11 residues. The V gene lost 5 bases and the J gene lost 3 bases, with 5 bases spanning the gap. The chain combines TRBV7-9 with TRBJ2-7; D unresolved. The origin of this receptor is a man younger than 35 in good health. Sequenced material: naive CD4+ T cells sorted from blood. Subset denoted: CD45RA+ positively selected. The CDR3 bases are TGTGCCAGCAGCCGTCTCTACGAGCAGTACTTC. It is translated as CASSRLYEQYF.